This T cell receptor beta chain was obtained from a study of T cell repertoires in cytomegalovirus infection. Background on the study: Based on public TCR beta signatures, there were indications of CMV infection and of a matching HLA type.

The CDR3 is made up of 14 amino acids. CDR1 and CDR2 from the germline V gene are SEHNR and FQNEAQ (reference sequence). The V gene lost 4 bases and the J gene lost 5 bases, with 15 bases spanning the gap. Whole-study results and caveats: Identification of carriers of CMV plus the relevant HLA was achieved through cumulative public TCR beta family frequency. Within the response measured ex vivo, HLA-C-restricted CMV-specific TCR beta clonotypes were dominant.

For this clonotype: As yet, its antigen is unknown.

MiXCR, run by TCRdb on the reads, gives a single entry per CDR3 protein. The sample yields 350,000 to 500,000 distinct CDR3 sequences, under 40% seen once. Sequenced input: PBMCs. The sequence was collected from a human donor in good health (CMV status not recorded). Some clones in this sample may be carry-over from other donors' samples. The J gene is TRBJ2-7, the V gene TRBV7-9, with D possibly being TRBD2 (6 bases). The CDR3 DNA reads as TGTGCCAGCAGCTCCCGGACGGGAGCCCACGAGCAGTACTTC. It specifies CASSSRTGAHEQYF.